This T cell receptor beta chain emerged from a study of T cells in Graves' hyperthyroidism and ophthalmopathy. Study-wide context: Peripheral blood sampling occurred at initial diagnosis, before any treatment.

V was clipped by 3 bases and J by 3 bases; unmatched bases: 11. There are 17 residues in the CDR3. CDR1 is MDHEN and CDR2 is SYDVKM in the germline V gene. RNA transcripts yielded amplified TCR beta CDR3 regions. The HTBI primer set was used in a first-round RT-PCR of the TCR CDR3. TCRdb reprocessed the multiplex PCR reads via MiXCR and lists one record per CDR3 protein. The sample holds some 560,000 distinct CDR3 sequences, less than 15% seen once. Findings and caveats of the study: The authors' 13 V-J model separated ophthalmopathy from stable hyperthyroidism.

The study based diagnoses on clinical symptoms, serum thyroxine and TRAb, thyroid ultrasound and orbital computed tomography. This clonotype was recorded at least ten times. Its specificity is unknown. The J gene is TRBJ2-7, the V gene TRBV28, with 10 bases matching TRBD1. The TCR sequence derives from a woman in her thirties or forties with Graves' hyperthyroidism. The source material was blood. DNA of the CDR3: TGTGCCAGCAGTTTTATTCTCGGGACAGGGGACTTCTACGAGCAGTACTTC. Translated, it gives CASSFILGTGDFYEQYF.